These 21 T cell receptor beta chains were all obtained from the same sample, sequenced in a study of T cell repertoires in cytomegalovirus infection. A single record per CDR3 protein comes from TCRdb applying MiXCR to the reads. This sample has 250,000 to 350,000 distinct CDR3 sequences; roughly 25% occur once, and the top ten carry roughly 14%. The sequencing input was PBMCs. The receptors shown here come from a human donor in good health (CMV status not recorded). Some clones in this sample may be carry-over from other donors' samples.

The CDR3 DNA follows: TGCAGCGTTGATCAGTGGAACACTGAAGCTTTCTTT. Its protein is CSVDQWNTEAFF. The gene calls are TRBV29-1 and TRBJ1-1; no definite D call. The V gene lost 3 bases and the J gene lost 1 base, with 6 bases spanning the gap. CDR1 and CDR2 from the germline V gene are SQVTM and ANQGSEA. The CDR3 totals 12 residues. The complete variable domain, with remaining parts taken from reference TRBV29-1 and TRBJ1-1, reads SAVISQKPSRDICQRGTSLTIQCQVDSQVTMMFWYRQQPGQSLTLIATANQGSEATYESGFVIDKFPISRPNLTFSTLTVSNMSPEDSSIYLCSVDQWNTEAFFGQGTRLTVV.

The rearrangement joins TRBV7-2 to TRBJ2-1; 14 bases fit TRBD2. Germline loops: CDR1 SGHTA, CDR2 FQGNSA. V lost 5 bases, J lost 8 bases, and 8 bases stayed unmatched. The CDR3 consists of 16 residues. Here the CDR3 reads CASSPTSGRARDEQFF. In DNA, the CDR3 is TGTGCCAGCAGCCCGACTAGCGGGAGGGCCCGGGATGAGCAGTTCTTC. Looking up the rest from reference TRBV7-2 and TRBJ2-1 gives the full variable domain: GAGVSQSPSNKVTEKGKDVELRCDPISGHTALYWYRQSLGQGLEFLIYFQGNSAPDKSGLPSDRFSAERTGGSVSTLTIQRTQQEDSAVYLCASSPTSGRARDEQFFGPGTRLTVL.

This clonotype occurred a few times. The V gene is TRBV2, the J gene TRBJ1-2; D ambiguous. This CDR3 region has 13 residues. Per the germline V gene, CDR1 is SNHLY and CDR2 is FYNNEI. Trimming pared 3 bases from V and 5 bases from J, leaving 10 bases between. CDR3 DNA sequence: TGTGCCAGCAGTGACCGGTGGAGTTATGGCTACACCTTC. Protein: CASSDRWSYGYTF.

As regards this clonotype: A much more abundant neighbour one base away suggests this may be a read error. The CDR3 here is CASSLGDRVNTEAFF. In nucleotides, the CDR3 is TGTGCCAGCAGCTTAGGGGACAGGGTGAACACTGAAGCTTTCTTT. The rearrangement links TRBV7-2 to TRBJ1-1, with 9 bases fitting TRBD1. Germline CDR1 reads SGHTA; CDR2 reads FQGNSA. The CDR3 spans 15 residues. After removal of 1 base from V and 0 bases from J, the junction contained 0 bases not matched to a gene.

In its sample, this clonotype was seen a few times. The chain joins TRBV28 to TRBJ2-1; 7 bases fit TRBD1. The CDR3 loop spans 14 amino acids. J lost 7 bases, V lost 4 bases, and 7 bases had no gene match. CDR1 MDHEN and CDR2 SYDVKM come from the germline V gene. Here the CDR3 reads CASSSRGRMNEQFF. The CDR3 DNA reads TGTGCCAGCAGTTCAAGGGGGCGCATGAATGAGCAGTTCTTC.

The CDR3 DNA follows: TGCAGCGTTGAAGGACTAGCGGGACGCTCCTACGAGCAGTACTTC. This sequence encodes CSVEGLAGRSYEQYF. The chain employs TRBV29-1 and TRBJ2-7; the match to TRBD2 covers 11 bases. V shed 1 base and J 0 bases; nucleotides not matched to a gene: 2. The CDR3 extends over 15 amino acids. CDR1 is SQVTM, CDR2 ANQGSEA, per germline.

This clonotype was found a few times. The rearrangement uses TRBV28 and TRBJ2-7; D possibly uses TRBD1 or TRBD2 (5 bases each). V lost 5 bases to trimming and J lost 7 bases, with 12 bases between them. Germline CDR1 is MDHEN and CDR2 is SYDVKM. This CDR3 has 12 residues. CDR3 in amino acids: CASSPGPREQYF. The CDR3 nucleotides read TGTGCCAGCAGTCCGGGACCTCGGGAGCAGTACTTC.

This clonotype appeared a few times. The chain has TRBV10-3 and TRBJ1-1, with a possible D match to TRBD1 (5 bases). The CDR3 totals 15 residues. From germline, CDR1 is ENHRY and CDR2 SYGVKD. V was trimmed by 7 bases and J by 0 bases, leaving 15 bases between them. The CDR3 coding sequence is TGTGCCATCACCGATCGCCGGACATTGAACACTGAAGCTTTCTTT. It yields the protein CAITDRRTLNTEAFF.

A note on this clonotype: This may arise from a read error, as a much more abundant clone is one base away. This rearrangement joins TRBV5-6 to TRBJ2-5; TRBD2 might be the D (6 bases). The CDR3 is 13 amino acids. The germline V gene has CDR1 SGHDT and CDR2 YYEEEE. The V and J ends lost 4 bases and 1 base respectively, with 8 bases between them. The CDR3: CASSPGVQETQYF. For the CDR3, the DNA is TGTGCCAGCAGCCCGGGGGTCCAAGAGACCCAGTACTTC.

This clonotype was seen only a few times. V is TRBV5-1 and J is TRBJ2-7, with 12 bases aligning to TRBD2. Germline-derived CDR1 and CDR2 are SGHRS and YFSETQ. The CDR3 has 17 residues. Trimming at V came to 4 bases and at J to 5 bases, leaving 13 bases not matched to a gene. In DNA, the CDR3 is TGCGCCAGCAGCCCCGTCAAGACTAGCGGGAGAAGGCACGAGCAGTACTTC. It yields the protein CASSPVKTSGRRHEQYF.

This clonotype was counted ten times or more. V is TRBV11-2 and J is TRBJ2-1; the D is unclear. The ends were cut back, 2 bases at V and 0 bases at J, with 11 bases in the middle. The CDR3 length is 16 residues. Germline V gene sequence: CDR1 SGHAT, CDR2 FQNNGV. The CDR3 bases are TGTGCCAGCAGCTTAAGGCCTGCTAGCTCCTACAATGAGCAGTTCTTC. Translation: CASSLRPASSYNEQFF.

This clonotype appeared a few times. This rearrangement joins TRBV2 to TRBJ2-7; 7 bases agree with TRBD1. V lost 7 bases, J lost 3 bases, and 3 bases stayed unmatched. The CDR3 extends over 12 amino acids. Germline V lookup: CDR1 SNHLY, CDR2 FYNNEI. The CDR3: CASMGQNYEQYF. Here the CDR3 DNA reads TGTGCCAGCATGGGACAGAACTACGAGCAGTACTTC. The variable domain in full, completed from reference TRBV2 and TRBJ2-7, reads EPEVTQTPSHQVTQMGQEVILRCVPISNHLYFYWYRQILGQKVEFLVSFYNNEISEKSEIFDDQFSVERPDGSNFTLKIRSTKLEDSAMYFCASMGQNYEQYFGPGTRLTVT.

The rearrangement links TRBV7-2 to TRBJ1-3; D gene uncertain. Germline loops: CDR1 SGHTA, CDR2 FQGNSA. Trimming cost V 0 bases and J 8 bases, with 5 bases left between them. The CDR3 totals 12 residues. This CDR3 reads CASSLAGDTIYF. CDR3 sequence (DNA): TGTGCCAGCAGCTTAGCTGGTGACACCATATATTTT.

DNA for the CDR3: TGTGCCAGCAGCTTGGGGGCGGGAAACATTCAGTACTTC. Amino acid sequence: CASSLGAGNIQYF. V gene TRBV11-2 combines with J gene TRBJ2-4, with TRBD1 as a possible D gene (6 bases). This CDR3 spans 13 amino acids. Per germline, CDR1 SGHAT and CDR2 FQNNGV. The ends were cut back, 3 bases at V and 6 bases at J, with 9 bases in the middle.

This clonotype was found many times. The rearrangement joins TRBV4-1 to TRBJ2-5; D possibly corresponds to TRBD2 (5 bases). V lost 0 bases and J lost 7, with 12 bases in between. Germline loops: CDR1 MGHRA, CDR2 YSYEKL. This CDR3 spans 14 amino acids. CDR3 DNA: TGCGCCAGCAGCCAAGATCGCCCCCGGGGGACCCAGTACTTC. The encoded protein is CASSQDRPRGTQYF.

This clonotype was seen at least ten times. The rearrangement joins TRBV7-2 to TRBJ2-1, with 7 bases identical to TRBD2. CDR3 length equals 19 residues. Unmatched junction bases numbered 16, after V lost 5 bases and J lost 0 bases. CDR1 and CDR2 (germline): SGHTA, FQGNSA. In DNA, the CDR3 is TGTGCCAGCAGCCCCCGGACTAGGCGCCAACTTAGCTCCTACAATGAGCAGTTCTTC. Protein sequence: CASSPRTRRQLSSYNEQFF.

This chain uses TRBV14 with TRBJ2-3; D remains unclear. This CDR3 spans 17 amino acids. The germline V gene encodes CDR1 SGHDN and CDR2 FVKESK. Deletions cut 0 bases from V and 2 bases from J, with 15 bases between. The CDR3 DNA sequence: TGTGCCAGCAGCCAAGATCATAGCCCTTTACTCACAGATACGCAGTATTTT. Protein product: CASSQDHSPLLTDTQYF.

V is TRBV29-1 and J is TRBJ2-7; possibly TRBD2 for D (6 bases). CDR1 and CDR2 from the germline V gene are SQVTM and ANQGSEA. This CDR3 has 12 amino acids. V dropped 8 bases and J dropped 2 bases, with 13 bases sitting between them. CDR3 region: CSFRDSPYEQYF. The CDR3 coding sequence is TGCAGCTTCCGGGACTCGCCCTACGAGCAGTACTTC.

This chain connects TRBV28 to TRBJ2-1; TRBD1 matches at 9 bases. The trim removed 6 bases at V and 5 bases at J, leaving 14 bases unmatched. Germline values: CDR1 MDHEN, CDR2 SYDVKM. The CDR3 length is 17 residues. The CDR3 region is CASSYAIRDRAHNEQFF. The CDR3 nucleotides are TGTGCCAGCAGCTACGCAATCCGGGACAGGGCCCACAATGAGCAGTTCTTC.

This clonotype was counted at least ten times. V usage is TRBV7-2 and J usage is TRBJ2-5, with D hard to call. V lost 8 bases, J lost 5 bases, and 9 bases lay in between. The CDR3 spans 11 residues. CDR1 is SGHTA, CDR2 FQGNSA, per germline. The CDR3 region has the DNA TGTGCCAGCGGACGTTGGGAGACCCAGTACTTC. As protein: CASGRWETQYF.

The chain combines TRBV7-8 with TRBJ2-1; no definite D call. The germline V gene encodes CDR1 SGHVS and CDR2 FQNEAQ. CDR3 size: 13 residues. The V end was cut by 4 bases, the J end by 9 bases, with 13 bases between. CDR3 region: CASSSDGTGEQFF. The CDR3 nucleotides read TGTGCCAGCAGCTCAGATGGTACGGGTGAGCAGTTCTTC.